Each of the 5 T cell receptor beta chains below was sequenced from the same sample in a study of blood T cell repertoires in COVID-19. Sequencing was performed with immunoSEQ multiplex PCR; in TCRdb, only in-frame clones are kept and a portion is missing. Here the sample spans roughly 18,000 clones, roughly 93% being singletons. Sequencing was performed on peripheral blood. All receptors derive from a human donor in a cohort sampled during active COVID-19.

The chain couples TRBV18 to TRBJ1-2; 9 nucleotides line up with TRBD1. The CDR3 spans 15 residues. The germline CDR1 and CDR2 sequences are KGHSH and LQKENI. V dropped 4 bases and J dropped 4; count of bases not matched to a gene: 7. The CDR3, as DNA: TGTGCCAGCTCACTGGGACAGGGTAAAGGCTATGGCTACACCTTC. Amino acid sequence: CASSLGQGKGYGYTF. Looking up the rest from reference TRBV18 and TRBJ1-2 gives the full variable domain: NAGVMQNPRHLVRRRGQEARLRCSPMKGHSHVYWYRQLPEEGLKFMVYLQKENIIDESGMPKERFSAEFPKEGPSILRIQQVVRGDSAAYFCASSLGQGKGYGYTFGSGTRLTVV.

CDR3 amino acids: CASNERLTGELFF. CDR3 nucleotide sequence: TGTGCCAGTAATGAGCGCCTCACCGGGGAGCTGTTTTTT. The V call is TRBV6-5, the J call TRBJ2-2; D unclear. The V gene lost 9 bases and the J gene lost 4 bases, with 12 bases spanning the gap. Germline V gene lookup returns CDR1 MNHEY and CDR2 SVGAGI. The CDR3 contains 13 residues.

This chain joins TRBV5-1 and TRBJ2-5; TRBD1 aligns across 7 bases. Germline V gives CDR1 SGHRS, CDR2 YFSETQ. CDR3 length: 18 residues. J gave up 0 bases and V 2 bases, and 13 bases lay outside the gene matches. The CDR3 here is CASSFLAGGVQYQETQYF. CDR3 in DNA: TGCGCCAGCAGCTTTTTGGCAGGGGGTGTCCAATACCAAGAGACCCAGTACTTC.

The chain combines TRBV7-2 with TRBJ2-7, with 11 bases aligning to TRBD2. The germline V gene encodes CDR1 SGHTA and CDR2 FQGNSA. The J segment lost 4 bases and the V segment lost 7 bases, leaving 6 bases of the junction unmatched. The CDR3 length is 14 residues. The CDR3 loop is CASTVSGGVYEQYF. CDR3 bases: TGTGCCAGCACCGTTAGCGGGGGGGTATACGAGCAGTACTTC.

The rearrangement links TRBV19 to TRBJ1-2; 9 bases align to TRBD1. V trimming: 5 bases; J trimming: 4 bases; junction bases outside the gene matches: 8. Germline loops: CDR1 LNHDA, CDR2 SQIVND (reference sequence). The CDR3 contains 15 residues. CDR3 loop: CASSPRDRATYGYTF. The CDR3 nucleotides read TGTGCCAGTAGTCCCCGGGACAGGGCAACCTATGGCTACACCTTC.